This entry lists 2 T cell receptor beta chains sequenced from one sample in a study of response to subunit inactivated influenza vaccine. TCRdb called the RT-PCR reads again in MiXCR, with one record for every CDR3 protein. There are about 610,000 distinct CDR3 sequences in the sample; about 14% occur only once, and 8.5% to 14% lies in the top ten. Sequences were derived from PBMCs from blood, sampled 11 to 12 days after vaccination. The receptors stem from a man aged 50-60 years who received an inactivated influenza vaccine.

The V and J genes are TRBV6-1 and TRBJ1-1, with a weak D call TRBD1 (5 bases). This CDR3 contains 15 residues. Trimming took off 8 bases at V and 4 bases at J, with 20 bases between the two ends. CDR1 and CDR2 from the germline V gene are MNHNS and SASEGT. The CDR3 sequence: CASSGGRVGSTEAFF. Written as DNA, the CDR3 is TGTGCCAGCTCCGGGGGACGGGTGGGATCCACTGAAGCTTTCTTT.

This clonotype has just a few counts. The genes are TRBV5-4 and TRBJ2-5; D is possibly TRBD2 (7 bases). V gave up 2 bases and J gave up 6 bases, with 11 bases separating them. Germline V gene sequence: CDR1 SGHNT, CDR2 YYREEE (reference sequence). This CDR3 comprises 13 residues. The CDR3 sequence is CASSLGGGQTQYF. Written as DNA, the CDR3 is TGTGCCAGCAGCTTAGGGGGGGGACAGACCCAGTACTTC.